This T cell receptor beta chain appears in the sequencing data of a study of OX40 agonist ivuxolimab in advanced cancers. The table came from immunoSEQ multiplex PCR; TCRdb's copy has only in-frame clones and leaves some out. The profile covers some 45,000 clones, with roughly nine tenths appearing a single time and about 13% taken by the ten largest. V was shortened by 10 bases and J by 5 bases, with 8 bases between the two germline ends. The germline V gene has CDR1 LNHDA and CDR2 SQIVND (reference sequence). The CDR3 is made up of 10 amino acids. This chain uses TRBV19 with TRBJ1-1; D unresolved. The starting material was CD4+ or CD8+ T cells sorted from blood, obtained in a trial of the OX40 agonist ivuxolimab. This clonotype was obtained from an adult with an advanced solid tumor such as melanoma, head and neck, liver or kidney cancer. The CDR3 here is CATAETEAFF. CDR3 bases: TGTGCCACCGCAGAGACTGAAGCTTTCTTT.